The present T cell receptor beta chain was sequenced within a study of early T cells in non-severe SARS-CoV-2 infection. TCRdb reprocessed the 5' RACE reads with MiXCR, giving one entry per CDR3 protein. The sample includes about 81,000 distinct CDR3 sequences, roughly 6% of them seen just once. Germline CDR1 is SGHAT and CDR2 is FQNNGV. The V segment lost 3 bases and the J segment 8 bases; nucleotides outside the gene matches: 12. There are 17 residues in the CDR3. This clonotype came up a few times. The V gene is TRBV11-2, the J gene TRBJ2-2; 10 nucleotides line up with TRBD2. The TCR sequence derives from an adult who was a healthcare worker with PCR-confirmed SARS-CoV-2 infection or an uninfected control (not recorded which). Material: whole blood. The CDR3 region is CASSFPPSGRAEGELFF. The CDR3 nucleotides read TGTGCCAGCAGCTTTCCGCCCAGCGGGAGGGCCGAGGGGGAGCTGTTTTTT.